Presented here are 12 T cell receptor beta chains from one specimen sequenced in a study of blood T cell repertoires in COVID-19. TCRdb keeps only in-frame clones here, not all; method: immunoSEQ multiplex PCR. The sample consists of under 400,000 clones, over 75% of them appearing once. The material sequenced was peripheral blood. These receptors originate from a woman in her thirties with COVID-19, enrolled during active disease.

Comment on this clone: Other DNA sequences in the sample encode the same CDR3. This chain uses TRBV2 with TRBJ1-5; 7 positions match TRBD1. CDR3 length: 14 residues. Looked up from germline, CDR1 is SNHLY and CDR2 is FYNNEI. Trimming at V came to 4 bases and at J to 4 bases, leaving 4 bases not matched to a gene. Written as DNA, the CDR3 is TGTGCCAGCAGTGGGGGCAGGGGGAATCAGCCCCAGCATTTT. This codes for CASSGGRGNQPQHF.

In its sample, this clone was seen a few times. Additional DNA sequences in this sample encode the identical CDR3. This chain connects TRBV5-1 to TRBJ1-5, with D unclear. Germline V gene data show CDR1 as SGHRS and CDR2 as YFSETQ. The CDR3 consists of 14 residues. The V gene lost 0 bases and the J gene lost 4 bases, with 8 bases spanning the gap. The CDR3 region is CASSLGAGNQPQHF. CDR3 coding DNA: TGCGCCAGCAGCTTGGGGGCGGGAAATCAGCCCCAGCATTTT.

The gene calls are TRBV4-1 and TRBJ1-2; TRBD1 matches at 9 bases. The length of the CDR3 is 14 residues. Trimming at V came to 0 bases and at J to 4 bases, leaving 0 bases not matched to a gene. Germline V lookup: CDR1 MGHRA, CDR2 YSYEKL. The CDR3 sequence is CASSQETGGYGYTF. The CDR3 bases are TGCGCCAGCAGCCAAGAGACAGGGGGCTATGGCTACACCTTC.

This CDR3 reads CASSWTGVTTGELFF. The CDR3 nucleotides read TGTGCCAGCAGCTGGACAGGGGTAACCACCGGGGAGCTGTTTTTT. The V and J genes are TRBV5-8 and TRBJ2-2; TRBD1 matches 9 bases. Germline V CDR1 and CDR2: SGHTS, YDEGEE. After removal of 3 bases from V and 4 bases from J, the junction contained 4 bases not matched to a gene. This CDR3 has 15 amino acids.

This chain connects TRBV6-1 to TRBJ2-1, with 7 bases matching TRBD2. The junction had 9 bases not matched to a gene; V was cut back by 1 base and J by 3 bases. Germline values: CDR1 MNHNS, CDR2 SASEGT. The CDR3 is made up of 17 amino acids. The CDR3: CASSEGHSGLLYNEQFF. CDR3 in DNA: TGTGCCAGCAGTGAAGGTCACTCGGGACTACTCTACAATGAGCAGTTCTTC.

This rearrangement joins TRBV2 to TRBJ1-2; D is possibly TRBD1 (5 bases). CDR3 length equals 13 residues. Per germline, CDR1 SNHLY and CDR2 FYNNEI. V was clipped by 3 bases and J by 8 bases, with 13 bases between them. DNA for the CDR3: TGTGCCAGCAGTGAGCGGACACCCGAGGGCTACACCTTC. As protein: CASSERTPEGYTF.

The chain employs TRBV5-8 and TRBJ2-2, with D unclear. The CDR3 length is 15 residues. CDR1 is SGHTS, CDR2 YDEGEE, per germline. Trimming took 0 bases from V and 0 from J, leaving 6 bases between them. CDR3 region: CASSLELANTGELFF. CDR3 bases: TGTGCCAGCAGCTTGGAACTTGCGAACACCGGGGAGCTGTTTTTT.

V usage is TRBV11-2 and J usage is TRBJ2-5; D is possibly TRBD2 (5 bases). V dropped 5 bases and J dropped 5 bases, with 12 bases sitting between them. The CDR3 is 13 residues long. Germline CDR1 reads SGHAT; CDR2 reads FQNNGV. CDR3 coding DNA: TGTGCCAGCAGCACAAGGGAGTGGGAGACCCAGTACTTC. Protein: CASSTREWETQYF.

The rearrangement uses TRBV4-2 and TRBJ1-3; 11 nucleotides agree with TRBD1. The germline V gene encodes CDR1 LGHNA and CDR2 YNFKEQ. The trim removed 4 bases at V and 3 bases at J, leaving 5 bases unmatched. The CDR3 length is 16 residues. CDR3 amino acids: CASSLGQGASGNTIYF. The CDR3 DNA sequence: TGTGCCAGCAGCCTCGGACAGGGGGCTAGTGGAAACACCATATATTTT.

As to this clone: Other DNA sequences of this sample code for an identical CDR3. The chain links TRBV7-9 to TRBJ2-2; D is perhaps TRBD2 (5 bases). The CDR3 length is 15 residues. CDR1 and CDR2 from the germline V gene are SEHNR and FQNEAQ (reference sequence). V lost 5 bases and J lost 2, with 12 bases in between. Here the CDR3 reads CASSPSSGNTGELFF. CDR3 sequence (DNA): TGTGCCAGCAGCCCCTCATCGGGAAACACCGGGGAGCTGTTTTTT.

The chain combines TRBV4-2 with TRBJ2-2; TRBD2 is a possible D gene (6 bases). Germline V gene lookup returns CDR1 LGHNA and CDR2 YNFKEQ. Trimming left V 4 bases short and J 5 bases short, with 17 bases between. CDR3 length: 16 amino acids. The CDR3: CASSPFDSGGTGELFF. Here the CDR3 DNA reads TGTGCCAGCAGCCCTTTCGACAGCGGAGGGACCGGGGAGCTGTTTTTT.

The chain carries TRBV2 and TRBJ2-7; TRBD2 matches 7 bases. This CDR3 is built from 12 residues. CDR1 SNHLY and CDR2 FYNNEI come from the germline V gene. V lost 7 bases and J lost 2; bases outside the gene matches: 2. CDR3 sequence reads: CASTAGAYEQYF. DNA for the CDR3: TGTGCCAGCACGGCGGGAGCCTACGAGCAGTACTTC.